Following are 3 T cell receptor beta chains from one sample sequenced in a study of T cell responses to AZD1222 COVID-19 vaccine. Clones were read by immunoSEQ multiplex PCR, and TCRdb kept only the in-frame ones, dropping some. The sample consists of 120,000 or so clones, around 83% of them appearing once. The sequenced sample was peripheral blood, obtained 28 days after the second AZD1222 dose. These receptors all come from an adult who received the AZD1222 COVID-19 vaccine.

The chain is built from TRBV7-3 and TRBJ1-1; D is perhaps TRBD1 (5 bases). V lost 1 base, J lost 1 base, and 7 bases lay in between. Germline loops: CDR1 SGHTA, CDR2 FQGTGA. The CDR3 is 14 residues long. CDR3 sequence reads: CASSLIGGNTEAFF. The CDR3 nucleotides are TGTGCCAGCAGCTTAATCGGGGGGAACACTGAAGCTTTCTTT.

This chain connects TRBV14 to TRBJ1-3, with 10 bases aligning to TRBD1. The V and J ends lost 7 bases and 9 bases, in that order; junction bases with no gene match: 6. Per germline, CDR1 SGHDN and CDR2 FVKESK. The CDR3 extends over 13 amino acids. CDR3 nucleotides: TGTGCCAGCACTATGACAGGGGGCGTCACCATATATTTT. It encodes CASTMTGGVTIYF.

This chain joins TRBV30 and TRBJ1-2, with D unclear. Germline V CDR1 and CDR2: GTSNPN, SVGIG (reference sequence). V lost 0 bases and J lost 0, with 8 bases in between. The CDR3 is made up of 14 amino acids. The CDR3 nucleotides are TGTGCCTGGAGTGTTGGTGTTTCTAACTATGGCTACACCTTC. Translated: CAWSVGVSNYGYTF.